This T cell receptor (beta chain) derives from a study of vaccination effects on CD4 cells after COVID-19. Sequenced by immunoSEQ multiplex PCR; TCRdb stores in-frame clones only, minus some. The data hold more than 20,000 clones, with approximately 72% observed a single time. On this clone itself: No antigen is known for it.

Sequencing followed a ViraFEST assay step that expanded antigen-specific CD4+ T cells with viral peptide pools. On roughly day 9 of culture, CD4+ T cells were separated out. Recipients of the vaccine had no prior SARS-CoV-2 infection and negative nucleocapsid antibodies. With 5 bases clipped from V and 4 bases from J, the junction kept 9 bases outside the gene matches. This CDR3 comprises 16 residues. CDR1 is SGHTA and CDR2 is FQGNSA in the germline V gene. Sequenced here: CD4+ T cells from PBMCs cultured with HCoV-NL63 spike peptides, sampled before COVID-19 vaccination. The gene calls are TRBV7-2 and TRBJ2-3; TRBD1 aligns across 10 bases. The origin of this receptor is a human donor who received a COVID-19 vaccine. The CDR3 DNA follows: TGTGCCAGCAGCGTTACCGGGACAGGGGTTCCAGATACGCAGTATTTT. Encoded protein: CASSVTGTGVPDTQYF.